These 26 T cell receptor beta chains were all obtained from the same sample, sequenced in a study of identical twins. TCRdb ran MiXCR on the 5' RACE reads and lists one entry per CDR3 protein. The sample lists about 720,000 distinct CDR3 sequences, under 9% occurring once. The same specimen was also included in a second study, on yellow fever vaccine responses in identical twins.

Sequencing was carried out using PBMCs. The receptors originated from a woman under 30 in good health.

V usage is TRBV19 and J usage is TRBJ2-7; TRBD1 might be the D (5 bases). The CDR3 is 15 residues long. Trimming left V 6 bases short and J 0 bases short, with 15 bases between. Germline-derived CDR1 and CDR2 are LNHDA and SQIVND (reference sequence). The CDR3: CASSAGFLASYEQYF. CDR3 nucleotides: TGTGCCAGTAGCGCAGGGTTTTTGGCCTCCTACGAGCAGTACTTC. Looking up the rest from reference TRBV19 and TRBJ2-7 gives the full variable domain: DGGITQSPKYLFRKEGQNVTLSCEQNLNHDAMYWYRQDPGQGLRLIYYSQIVNDFQKGDIAEGYSVSREKKESFPLTVTSAQKNPTAFYLCASSAGFLASYEQYFGPGTRLTVT.

This clonotype was picked up a small number of times. V usage is TRBV19 and J usage is TRBJ2-2; D remains ambiguous. The V gene lost 3 bases and the J gene lost 4 bases, with 9 bases spanning the gap. The CDR3 totals 14 residues. Germline CDR1 LNHDA, CDR2 SQIVND (reference sequence). This chain's CDR3 is CASSIVDITGELFF. As DNA, the CDR3 is TGTGCCAGTAGTATTGTCGACATCACCGGGGAGCTGTTTTTT. The full variable domain, rest sourced from reference TRBV19 and TRBJ2-2, is DGGITQSPKYLFRKEGQNVTLSCEQNLNHDAMYWYRQDPGQGLRLIYYSQIVNDFQKGDIAEGYSVSREKKESFPLTVTSAQKNPTAFYLCASSIVDITGELFFGEGSRLTVL.

This clonotype has a count of ten or more. V and J are TRBV5-1 and TRBJ2-7, with D maybe TRBD1 (6 bases). This CDR3 has 14 amino acids. CDR1 and CDR2 from the germline V gene are SGHRS and YFSETQ. Trimming cost V 3 bases and J 1 base, with 11 bases left between them. The CDR3 region is CASSYNRDSYEQYF. The CDR3 bases are TGCGCCAGCAGCTACAACAGGGATTCCTACGAGCAGTACTTC.

This clonotype was seen many times. The J gene is TRBJ1-1, the V gene TRBV20-1; D is uncertain. Deletions cut 2 bases from V and 3 bases from J, with 4 bases between. The germline V gene has CDR1 DFQATT and CDR2 SNEGSKA (reference sequence). This CDR3 is 11 amino acids long. In DNA form, the CDR3 reads TGCAGTGCTAGAAGAGACACTGAAGCTTTCTTT. This codes for CSARRDTEAFF.

The rearrangement joins TRBV6-1 to TRBJ2-3, with a weak D call TRBD2 (6 bases). The V end was cut by 3 bases, the J end by 11 bases, with 18 bases between. This CDR3 has 14 amino acids. Germline V CDR1 and CDR2: MNHNS, SASEGT. Here the CDR3 reads CASSDRDSYRGQYF. In nucleotides, the CDR3 is TGTGCCAGCAGTGACCGGGACTCCTACCGGGGGCAGTATTTT.

This clonotype showed up many times. The chain combines TRBV7-9 with TRBJ2-7; TRBD2 is a possible D gene (5 bases). CDR1 and CDR2 from the germline V gene are SEHNR and FQNEAQ (reference sequence). Between the trimmed V and J ends, which lost 3 bases and 5 bases, there was a span of 11 bases. The CDR3 has 13 residues. Here the CDR3 reads CASSLPGSNEQYF. DNA for the CDR3: TGTGCCAGCAGCTTGCCTGGGAGTAACGAGCAGTACTTC.

This clonotype was counted many times. The CDR3 bases are TGCAGCGTTTCGGGCCGGGGAGGTACCCGTCTCACAGATACGCAGTATTTT. Its translation: CSVSGRGGTRLTDTQYF. The J gene is TRBJ2-3, the V gene TRBV29-1; perhaps TRBD2 as D (6 bases). Trimming took 5 bases from V and 2 from J, leaving 23 bases between them. Germline CDR1 and CDR2: SQVTM and ANQGSEA. This CDR3 has 17 residues.

The chain has TRBV7-9 and TRBJ2-1; 8 nucleotides match TRBD1. Germline CDR1 and CDR2: SEHNR and FQNEAQ (reference sequence). Trimming took 2 bases from V and 6 from J; bases not matched to a gene: 12. This CDR3 region has 17 residues. The CDR3 reads CASSLNRPDRGGNEQFF. CDR3 bases: TGTGCCAGCAGCTTAAACCGACCCGACAGGGGAGGCAATGAGCAGTTCTTC.

This clonotype was counted many times. The CDR3 loop reads CASSIGTGSYEQYF. The CDR3, as DNA: TGCGCCAGCAGCATTGGGACAGGATCCTACGAGCAGTACTTC. The chain couples TRBV5-1 to TRBJ2-7; 8 bases fit TRBD1. This CDR3 has 14 amino acids. With 4 bases clipped from V and 1 base from J, the junction kept 4 bases outside the gene matches. Germline V gives CDR1 SGHRS, CDR2 YFSETQ.

This clonotype was observed a handful of times. The CDR3 spells CASRGLAVPGNEQYF. In DNA, the CDR3 is TGTGCCAGCAGGGGACTAGCGGTCCCTGGAAACGAGCAGTACTTC. The chain recombines TRBV6-2 or TRBV6-3 with TRBJ2-7; TRBD2 matches 11 bases. This CDR3 region has 15 residues. Germline V gives CDR1 MNHEY, CDR2 SVGEGT. V lost 6 bases to trimming and J lost 5 bases; unmatched junction nucleotides: 9.

This clonotype was seen a handful of times. The J gene is TRBJ2-5, the V gene TRBV27, with TRBD2 matching 8 bases. Germline V CDR1 and CDR2: MNHEY, SMNVEV (reference sequence). V gave up 6 bases and J gave up 5 bases; unmatched junction bases: 5. The CDR3 is 13 residues long. CDR3 nucleotide sequence: TGTGCCAGCAGGACGGGGGGGGTCGAGACCCAGTACTTC. Amino acid sequence: CASRTGGVETQYF.

This clonotype has just a few counts. V gene TRBV27 combines with J gene TRBJ2-7; 8 positions agree with TRBD2. The CDR3 consists of 15 residues. Germline V gives CDR1 MNHEY, CDR2 SMNVEV (reference sequence). Trimming removed 8 bases from V and 0 bases from J; junction bases left unmatched: 9. CDR3 loop: CASAILAGVSYEQYF. CDR3 coding DNA: TGTGCCAGCGCGATTCTAGCGGGTGTCTCCTACGAGCAGTACTTC.

The gene calls are TRBV20-1 and TRBJ1-5; 9 bases are shared with TRBD1. The CDR3 totals 17 residues. The germline V gene has CDR1 DFQATT and CDR2 SNEGSKA (reference sequence). With V trimmed by 1 base and J by 0 bases, 7 bases remained unmatched. The CDR3 region has the DNA TGCAGTGCTAGAGCGAAGGACAGGGGCGATAGCAATCAGCCCCAGCATTTT. Protein: CSARAKDRGDSNQPQHF.

The rearrangement uses TRBV7-9 and TRBJ2-3; D not resolved. The germline V gene has CDR1 SEHNR and CDR2 FQNEAQ (reference sequence). CDR3 length: 15 amino acids. The V and J ends lost 1 base and 2 bases respectively, with 10 bases between them. The CDR3, as DNA: TGTGCCAGCAGCTTAGTCCTAAAGACCACAGATACGCAGTATTTT. Its translation is CASSLVLKTTDTQYF.

This clonotype was counted only a few times. The CDR3 DNA follows: TGCAGTCCGTGGCGGCTGTCCTACGAGCAGTACTTC. This translates into CSPWRLSYEQYF. The chain joins TRBV20-1 to TRBJ2-7, with D hard to call. V was shortened by 8 bases and J by 1 base, with 12 bases between the two germline ends. The CDR3 totals 12 residues. Germline V gene data show CDR1 as DFQATT and CDR2 as SNEGSKA (reference sequence).

In this sample, this clonotype turned up a few times. The gene calls are TRBV11-2 and TRBJ1-5, with D tentatively TRBD1 (5 bases). V shed 2 bases and J shed 0 bases, with 8 bases lying between them. The length of the CDR3 is 15 residues. CDR1 is SGHAT and CDR2 is FQNNGV in the germline V gene. This CDR3 reads CASSLRGDSNQPQHF. The DNA for the CDR3 is TGTGCCAGCAGCTTACGAGGGGATAGCAATCAGCCCCAGCATTTT.

V usage is TRBV23-1 and J usage is TRBJ2-3, with TRBD2 matching over 8 bases. TRBV23-1 is given ORF status, its function remaining uncertain. The CDR3 is 16 amino acids. V dropped 1 base and J dropped 0; count of bases not matched to a gene: 3. The CDR3 reads CASSQWLAGSTDTQYF. In DNA, the CDR3 is TGCGCCAGCAGTCAATGGTTAGCGGGAAGCACAGATACGCAGTATTTT.

The table lists this clonotype with a few counts. The chain is built from TRBV3-1 and TRBJ2-7, with TRBD1 identical over 9 bases. The germline gives CDR1 LGHDT, CDR2 YNNKEL (reference sequence). V shed 5 bases and J 5 bases; nucleotides not matched to a gene: 16. This CDR3 spans 17 amino acids. The CDR3 DNA reads TGTGCCAGCAGCTCTTCTGGACAGGGGACCCTTCCGGACGAGCAGTACTTC. It translates to CASSSSGQGTLPDEQYF.

This clonotype was observed at least ten times. The chain uses TRBV12-3 or TRBV12-4 and TRBJ2-1; unclear D gene. There are 15 residues in the CDR3. Trimming stripped 0 bases from V and 6 bases from J, with 12 bases between. The CDR3 coding sequence is TGTGCCAGCAGTTTAGCTCCGAATAGAGGCAATGAGCAGTTCTTC. This sequence encodes CASSLAPNRGNEQFF.

This rearrangement joins TRBV3-1 to TRBJ2-5; maybe TRBD2 (5 bases). This CDR3 has 15 residues. The V end lost 0 bases, the J end lost 4 bases, and 12 bases lay between the germline ends. Per the germline V gene, CDR1 is LGHDT and CDR2 is YNNKEL (reference sequence). DNA for the CDR3: TGTGCCAGCAGCCAAGATCCCCCAGCGGCAGAGACCCAGTACTTC. Protein product: CASSQDPPAAETQYF.

Ten or more counts support this clonotype. The chain employs TRBV7-9 and TRBJ2-7; 7 bases match TRBD1. With 6 bases clipped from V and 1 base from J, the junction kept 6 bases outside the gene matches. CDR3 length: 14 residues. CDR1 is SEHNR, CDR2 FQNEAQ, per germline (reference sequence). The CDR3 DNA follows: TGTGCCAGCAGACAGGGACAGAATTCCTACGAGCAGTACTTC. Translating gives CASRQGQNSYEQYF.

This clonotype was recorded many times. This chain connects TRBV7-2 to TRBJ2-3, with D maybe TRBD1 (6 bases). Trimming shortened V by 4 bases and J by 3 bases, and 14 bases separated the two germline ends. The V gene's germline CDR1 is SGHTA and CDR2 FQGNSA. CDR3 length: 15 residues. The DNA for the CDR3 is TGTGCCAGCAGCTCGCAGATCGGGACAACAGATACGCAGTATTTT. Its protein product is CASSSQIGTTDTQYF.

This clonotype was picked up many times. DNA of the CDR3: TGTGCCAGCATTAGGACAGGCAATCAGCCCCAGCATTTT. This translates into CASIRTGNQPQHF. The chain recombines TRBV14 with TRBJ1-5; TRBD1 might be the D (6 bases). There are 13 residues in the CDR3. The V end was cut by 7 bases, the J end by 2 bases, with 9 bases between. CDR1 is SGHDN, CDR2 FVKESK, per germline.

The chain recombines TRBV5-1 with TRBJ2-7; weak D call: TRBD1 (5 bases). V was cut by 4 bases and J by 1 base, with 15 bases left in between. CDR3 size: 15 residues. The germline V gene has CDR1 SGHRS and CDR2 YFSETQ. The CDR3, as DNA: TGCGCCAGCAGCGTTCTGGCAGGGCTATCCTACGAGCAGTACTTC. Encoded protein: CASSVLAGLSYEQYF.

This clonotype was observed many times. This chain connects TRBV6-5 to TRBJ2-4; no reliable D call. From germline, CDR1 is MNHEY and CDR2 SVGAGI. V was trimmed by 8 bases and J by 6 bases, leaving 8 bases between them. The CDR3 length is 11 residues. CDR3 in amino acids: CASGDSNIQYF. CDR3 DNA: TGTGCCAGCGGAGACTCAAACATTCAGTACTTC.

The rearrangement links TRBV19 to TRBJ2-1; D remains unclear. This CDR3 comprises 15 residues. V was cut by 5 bases and J by 6 bases, with 17 bases left in between. Germline V lookup: CDR1 LNHDA, CDR2 SQIVND (reference sequence). CDR3 loop: CASSPEPYPINEQFF. Here the CDR3 DNA reads TGTGCCAGTAGTCCCGAGCCCTACCCTATCAATGAGCAGTTCTTC.